Listed here are 11 T cell receptor beta chains from one sample, sequenced in a study of glioma-infiltrating T cells. TCR alpha and beta CDR3 regions were amplified from RNA using iRepertoire nested multiplex PCR. TCRdb re-derived calls from the multiplex PCR reads in MiXCR, one entry per CDR3 protein. The table has over 80,000 distinct CDR3 sequences, roughly 40% seen once. What was sequenced was glioma tissue, nonneoplastic brain tissue, or PBMCs (not recorded which). All receptors derive from a human donor with low-grade glioma or glioblastoma, undergoing nonglioma brain surgery, or in good health (not recorded which).

This clonotype was recorded many times. This rearrangement joins TRBV7-2 to TRBJ2-7; no clear D. Trimming took 5 bases from V and 4 from J, leaving 15 bases between them. Germline values: CDR1 SGHTA, CDR2 FQGNSA. This CDR3 has 14 residues. The CDR3 bases are TGTGCCAGCAGCGCGAGCCGGCAAATGTACGAGCAGTACTTC. It codes for CASSASRQMYEQYF. Variable domain in full (rest from reference TRBV7-2 and TRBJ2-7): GAGVSQSPSNKVTEKGKDVELRCDPISGHTALYWYRQSLGQGLEFLIYFQGNSAPDKSGLPSDRFSAERTGGSVSTLTIQRTQQEDSAVYLCASSASRQMYEQYFGPGTRLTVT.

Details on this clonotype: It may be a read error: a sequence one base away is much more abundant. The CDR3 here is CASRGSGEQYF. The CDR3 DNA reads as TGTGCCAGTCGTGGGAGCGGCGAGCAGTACTTC. The chain recombines TRBV19 with TRBJ2-7, with a weak D call TRBD2 (5 bases). The CDR3 has 11 amino acids. V was trimmed by 8 bases and J by 6 bases, leaving 11 bases between them. The germline V gene encodes CDR1 LNHDA and CDR2 SQIVND (reference sequence).

This clonotype has only one observation. A much larger clonotype is one base distant, so this may be a read error. This chain links TRBV29-1 with TRBJ2-5; the D is unclear. This CDR3 is built from 12 residues. Germline V gene sequence: CDR1 SQVTM, CDR2 ANQGSEA. The CDR3 sequence is CSVVTRQGTQYF. The CDR3 nucleotides read TGCAGCGTTGTTACCCGACAAGGGACCCAGTACTTC.

This clonotype has ten or more counts. This chain links TRBV5-1 with TRBJ1-1; D possibly corresponds to TRBD1 (5 bases). Germline V gene sequence: CDR1 SGHRS, CDR2 YFSETQ. With 1 base removed from V and 2 bases from J, the gap between germline ends came to 12 bases. The CDR3 is 15 amino acids. For the CDR3, the DNA is TGCGCCAGCAGCTTGTACGGGGCAGTAAACACTGAAGCTTTCTTT. It codes for CASSLYGAVNTEAFF.

In regard to this clonotype: Since a much larger clone is just one base distant, this may be a read error. The chain joins TRBV19 to TRBJ2-5; D perhaps matches TRBD2 (6 bases). This CDR3 comprises 14 residues. V was clipped by 3 bases and J by 7 bases, with 15 bases between them. Per germline, CDR1 LNHDA and CDR2 SQIVND (reference sequence). The CDR3 is CASSIMAMGGTQYF. CDR3 sequence (DNA): TGTGCCAGTAGTATCATGGCAATGGGAGGGACCCAGTACTTC.

This clonotype was seen ten or more times. The chain recombines TRBV19 with TRBJ1-2; D is unresolved. Germline V gene lookup returns CDR1 LNHDA and CDR2 SQIVND (reference sequence). This CDR3 is 13 amino acids long. V was cut by 3 bases and J by 4 bases, with 9 bases left in between. The CDR3 coding sequence is TGTGCCAGTAGTATTTGGGGTGGCTATGGCTACACCTTC. It codes for CASSIWGGYGYTF.

V usage is TRBV29-1 and J usage is TRBJ2-5, with TRBD1 identical over 8 bases. From germline, CDR1 is SQVTM and CDR2 ANQGSEA. The CDR3 length is 12 residues. After removal of 7 bases from V and 4 bases from J, the junction contained 5 bases not matched to a gene. CDR3 DNA sequence: TGCAGCGGGGACAGGATTGGAGAGACCCAGTACTTC. Its translation: CSGDRIGETQYF.

This clonotype occurred many times. This rearrangement joins TRBV5-1 to TRBJ2-1; 10 bases align to TRBD2. Germline V gene data show CDR1 as SGHRS and CDR2 as YFSETQ. CDR3 length: 16 residues. Trimming took 0 bases from V and 8 from J; bases not matched to a gene: 8. DNA of the CDR3: TGCGCCAGCAGCTTGGCCCCTAGCGGGAGTAACGATGAGCAGTTCTTC. Residues: CASSLAPSGSNDEQFF.

The chain combines TRBV7-2 with TRBJ2-7, with D perhaps matching TRBD2 (5 bases). Germline values: CDR1 SGHTA, CDR2 FQGNSA. CDR3 size: 16 residues. With 6 bases removed from V and 5 bases from J, the gap between germline ends came to 23 bases. The CDR3 DNA follows: TGTGCCAGCAGTCTAGAGGCGGGCACCCCTCCCCACGAGCAGTACTTC. Amino acids: CASSLEAGTPPHEQYF.

This clonotype was seen only a few times. This clone may be a read error of a much larger clone one base away. The rearrangement joins TRBV28 to TRBJ2-7; 7 bases are shared with TRBD1. Germline values: CDR1 MDHEN, CDR2 SYDVKM. The CDR3 totals 14 residues. CDR3 residues: CVSSFPGQFYEQYF. The CDR3 bases are TGTGTCAGCAGTTTCCCGGGACAGTTCTACGAGCAGTACTTC. The variable domain in full, completed from reference TRBV28 and TRBJ2-7, reads DVKVTQSSRYLVKRTGEKVFLECVQDMDHENMFWYRQDPGLGLRLIYFSYDVKMKEKGDIPEGYSVSREKKERFSLILESASTNQTSMYLCVSSFPGQFYEQYFGPGTRLTVT.

As to this clonotype: A junction boundary mismatches the germline segment, possibly from a read error. This chain links TRBV3-1 with TRBJ1-1, with a weak D call TRBD1 (5 bases). CDR1 is LGHDT, CDR2 YNNKEL, per germline (reference sequence). CDR3 length equals 14 residues. The CDR3 spells CASSPGLMNTVAFF. CDR3 sequence (DNA): TGTGCCAGCAGCCCAGGGCTTATGAACACTGTAGCTTTCTTT.